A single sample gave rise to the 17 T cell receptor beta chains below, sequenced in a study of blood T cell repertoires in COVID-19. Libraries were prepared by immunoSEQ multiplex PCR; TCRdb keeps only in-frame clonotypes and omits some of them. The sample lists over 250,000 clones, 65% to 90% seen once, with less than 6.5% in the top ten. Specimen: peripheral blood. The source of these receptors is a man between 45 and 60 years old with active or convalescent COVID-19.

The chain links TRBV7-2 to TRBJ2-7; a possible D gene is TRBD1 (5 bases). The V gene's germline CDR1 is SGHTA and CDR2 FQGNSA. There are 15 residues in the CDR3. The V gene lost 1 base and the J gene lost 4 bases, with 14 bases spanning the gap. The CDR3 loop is CASSLEGFPPYEQYF. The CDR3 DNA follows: TGTGCCAGCAGCTTAGAGGGGTTCCCTCCTTACGAGCAGTACTTC. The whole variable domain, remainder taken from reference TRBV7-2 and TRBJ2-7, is GAGVSQSPSNKVTEKGKDVELRCDPISGHTALYWYRQSLGQGLEFLIYFQGNSAPDKSGLPSDRFSAERTGGSVSTLTIQRTQQEDSAVYLCASSLEGFPPYEQYFGPGTRLTVT.

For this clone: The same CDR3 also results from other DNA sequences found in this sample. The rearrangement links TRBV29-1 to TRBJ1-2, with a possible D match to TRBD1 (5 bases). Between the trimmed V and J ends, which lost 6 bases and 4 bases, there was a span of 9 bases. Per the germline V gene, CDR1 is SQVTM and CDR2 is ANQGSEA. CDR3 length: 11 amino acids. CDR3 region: CSVRGSYGYTF. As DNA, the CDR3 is TGCAGCGTAAGGGGATCCTATGGCTACACCTTC.

For the CDR3, the DNA is TGTGCCAGCAGTTTGCAGGGCGGTGAAAAACTGTTTTTT. It is translated as CASSLQGGEKLFF. This sequence joins TRBV27 and TRBJ1-4; TRBD1 might be the D (5 bases). V lost 3 bases and J 7 bases, leaving 9 bases between the germline ends. Germline V gene data show CDR1 as MNHEY and CDR2 as SMNVEV (reference sequence). This CDR3 has 13 amino acids. The full variable domain, completed using reference TRBV27 and TRBJ1-4, is EAQVTQNPRYLITVTGKKLTVTCSQNMNHEYMSWYRQDPGLGLRQIYYSMNVEVTDKGDVPEGYKVSRKEKRNFPLILESPSPNQTSLYFCASSLQGGEKLFFGSGTQLSVL.

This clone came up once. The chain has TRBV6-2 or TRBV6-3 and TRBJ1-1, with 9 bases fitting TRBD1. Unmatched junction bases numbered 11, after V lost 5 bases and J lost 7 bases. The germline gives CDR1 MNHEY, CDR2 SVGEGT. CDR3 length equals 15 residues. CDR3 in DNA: TGTGCCAGCAGTGGATTCCGGACAGGGGAGTTTGAAGCTTTCTTT. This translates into CASSGFRTGEFEAFF.

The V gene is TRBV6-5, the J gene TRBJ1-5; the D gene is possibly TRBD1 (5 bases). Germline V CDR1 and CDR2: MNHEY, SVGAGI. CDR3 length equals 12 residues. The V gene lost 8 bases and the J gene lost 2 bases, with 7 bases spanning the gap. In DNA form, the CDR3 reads TGTGCCAGCGGCAGGGGCAATCAGCCCCAGCATTTT. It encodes CASGRGNQPQHF.

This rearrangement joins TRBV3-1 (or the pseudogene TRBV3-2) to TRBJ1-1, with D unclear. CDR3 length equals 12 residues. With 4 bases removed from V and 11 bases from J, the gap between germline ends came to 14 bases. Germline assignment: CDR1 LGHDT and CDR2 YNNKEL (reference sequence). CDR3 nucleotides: TGTGCCAGCAGCCCCCCTGCGGGGATGGCTTTCTTT. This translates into CASSPPAGMAFF.

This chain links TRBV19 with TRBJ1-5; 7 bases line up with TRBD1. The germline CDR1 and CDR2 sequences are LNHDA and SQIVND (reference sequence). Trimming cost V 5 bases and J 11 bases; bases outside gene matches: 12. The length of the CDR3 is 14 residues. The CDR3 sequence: CASSRGTAHGAQHF. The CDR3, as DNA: TGTGCCAGTAGTCGGGGGACAGCTCACGGGGCCCAGCATTTT.

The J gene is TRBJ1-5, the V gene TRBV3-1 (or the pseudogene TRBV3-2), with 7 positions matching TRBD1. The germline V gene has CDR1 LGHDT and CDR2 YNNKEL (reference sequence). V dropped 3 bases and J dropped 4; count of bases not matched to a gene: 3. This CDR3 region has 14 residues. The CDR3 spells CASSQTGFNQPQHF. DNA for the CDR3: TGTGCCAGCAGCCAGACAGGGTTTAATCAGCCCCAGCATTTT.

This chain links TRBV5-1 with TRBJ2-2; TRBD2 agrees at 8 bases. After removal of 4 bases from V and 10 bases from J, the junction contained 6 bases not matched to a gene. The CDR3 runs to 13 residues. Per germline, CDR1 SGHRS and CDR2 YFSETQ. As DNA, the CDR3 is TGCGCCAGCAGCCCAGCGGGAGTCGCGGAGCTGTTTTTT. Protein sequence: CASSPAGVAELFF.

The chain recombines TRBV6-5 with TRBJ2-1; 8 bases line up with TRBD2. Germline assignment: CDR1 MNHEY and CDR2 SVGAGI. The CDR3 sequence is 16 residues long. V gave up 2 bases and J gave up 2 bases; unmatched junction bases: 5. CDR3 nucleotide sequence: TGTGCCAGCAGTTACCGGGAGCGGGAGCCCTACAATGAGCAGTTCTTC. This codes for CASSYREREPYNEQFF.

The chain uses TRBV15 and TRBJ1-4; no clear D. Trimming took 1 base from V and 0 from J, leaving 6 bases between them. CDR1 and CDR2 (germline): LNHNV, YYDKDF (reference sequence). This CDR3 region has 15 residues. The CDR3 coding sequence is TGTGCCACCAGCAGAGGGAGCGCAACTAATGAAAAACTGTTTTTT. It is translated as CATSRGSATNEKLFF.

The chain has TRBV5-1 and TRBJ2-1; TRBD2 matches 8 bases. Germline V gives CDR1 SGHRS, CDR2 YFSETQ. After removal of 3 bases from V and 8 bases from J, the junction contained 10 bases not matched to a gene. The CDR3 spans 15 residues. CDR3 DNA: TGCGCCAGCAGCTCGGGAGGGCGGGAGAGGGATGAGCAGTTCTTC. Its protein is CASSSGGRERDEQFF.

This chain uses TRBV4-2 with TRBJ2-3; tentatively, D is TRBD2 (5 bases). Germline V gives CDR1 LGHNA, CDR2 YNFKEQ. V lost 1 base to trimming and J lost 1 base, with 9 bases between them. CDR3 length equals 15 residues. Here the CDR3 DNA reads TGTGCCAGCAGCCAAGTAAGAGCGGGCACAGATACGCAGTATTTT. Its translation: CASSQVRAGTDTQYF.

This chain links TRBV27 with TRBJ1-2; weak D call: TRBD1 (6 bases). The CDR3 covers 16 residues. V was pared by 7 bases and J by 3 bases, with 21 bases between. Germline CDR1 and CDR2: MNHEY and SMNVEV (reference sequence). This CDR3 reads CASTPGGAILDYGYTF. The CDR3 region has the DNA TGTGCCAGCACCCCGGGGGGGGCAATCCTTGACTATGGCTACACCTTC.

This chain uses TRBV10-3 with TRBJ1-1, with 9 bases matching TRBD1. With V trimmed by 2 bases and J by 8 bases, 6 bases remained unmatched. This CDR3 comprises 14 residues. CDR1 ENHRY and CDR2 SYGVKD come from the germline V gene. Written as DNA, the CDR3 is TGTGCCATCAGTGAGCCGGGACAGGGCGCGGAAGCTTTCTTT. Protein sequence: CAISEPGQGAEAFF.

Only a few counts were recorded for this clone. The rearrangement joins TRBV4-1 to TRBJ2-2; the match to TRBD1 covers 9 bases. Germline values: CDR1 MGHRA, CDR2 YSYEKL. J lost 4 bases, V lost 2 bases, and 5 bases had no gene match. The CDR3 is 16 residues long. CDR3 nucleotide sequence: TGCGCCAGCAGCCAATGGACAGGGGCGAGCACCGGGGAGCTGTTTTTT. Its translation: CASSQWTGASTGELFF.

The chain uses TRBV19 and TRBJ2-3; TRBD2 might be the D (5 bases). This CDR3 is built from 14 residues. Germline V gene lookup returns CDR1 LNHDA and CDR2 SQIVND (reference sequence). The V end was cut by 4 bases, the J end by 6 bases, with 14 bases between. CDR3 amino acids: CASSTGIRRDTQYF. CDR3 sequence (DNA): TGTGCCAGTAGTACCGGGATACGTCGGGATACGCAGTATTTT.